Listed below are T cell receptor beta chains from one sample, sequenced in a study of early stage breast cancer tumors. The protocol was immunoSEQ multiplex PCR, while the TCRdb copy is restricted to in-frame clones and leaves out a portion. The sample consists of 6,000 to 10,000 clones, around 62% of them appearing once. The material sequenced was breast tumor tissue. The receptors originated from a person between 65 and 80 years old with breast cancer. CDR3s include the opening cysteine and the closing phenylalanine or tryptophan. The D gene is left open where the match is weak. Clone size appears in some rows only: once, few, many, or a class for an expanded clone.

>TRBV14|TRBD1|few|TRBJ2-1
CASSQAVTGAREQFF
TGTGCCAGCAGCCAAGCGGTTACAGGGGCTCGGGAGCAGTTCTTC
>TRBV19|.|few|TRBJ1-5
CASSIVPGSYSNQPQHF
TGTGCCAGTAGTATAGTCCCAGGATCCTATAGCAATCAGCCCCAGCATTTT
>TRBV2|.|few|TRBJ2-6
CASKIQGSGANVLTF
TGTGCCAGCAAAATACAGGGTTCTGGGGCCAACGTCCTGACTTTC
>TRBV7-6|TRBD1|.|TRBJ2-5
CASSSPGQGLETQYF
TGTGCCAGCAGCTCGCCGGGACAGGGTCTGGAGACCCAGTACTTC
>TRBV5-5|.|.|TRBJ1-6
CASSPSGGLNSPLHF
TGTGCCAGCAGCCCTTCGGGGGGCCTTAATTCACCCCTCCACTTT
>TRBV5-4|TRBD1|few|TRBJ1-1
CASSPATGSNTEAFF
TGTGCCAGCAGCCCCGCGACAGGGTCGAACACTGAAGCTTTCTTT
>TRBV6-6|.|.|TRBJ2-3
CASSGGADTQYF
TGTGCCAGCAGTGGTGGGGCGGATACGCAGTATTTT
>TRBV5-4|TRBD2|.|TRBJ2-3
CASSQRTSGADTQYF
TGCGCCAGCAGCCAAAGGACTAGCGGCGCGGATACGCAGTATTTT
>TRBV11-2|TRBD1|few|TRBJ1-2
CASSLDRGPYGYTF
TGTGCCAGCAGCTTGGACAGGGGGCCCTATGGCTACACCTTC
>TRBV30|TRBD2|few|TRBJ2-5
CAWKTSGGAETQYF
TGTGCCTGGAAAACTAGCGGGGGGGCCGAGACCCAGTACTTC
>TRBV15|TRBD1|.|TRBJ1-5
CATADRANQPQHF
TGTGCCACCGCGGACAGGGCCAATCAGCCCCAGCATTTT
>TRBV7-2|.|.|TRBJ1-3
CASSFGGPLIGNTIYF
TGTGCCAGCAGCTTTGGGGGCCCTCTGATTGGAAACACCATATATTTT
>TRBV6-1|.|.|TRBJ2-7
CASVDGLTYEQYF
TGTGCCAGCGTAGACGGGTTAACCTACGAGCAGTACTTC
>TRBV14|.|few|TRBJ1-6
CASSQKEANSPLHF
TGTGCCAGCAGCCAAAAGGAGGCTAATTCACCCCTCCACTTT
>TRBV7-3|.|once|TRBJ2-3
CASSREVADTQYF
TGTGCCAGCAGTCGAGAGGTCGCAGATACGCAGTATTTT
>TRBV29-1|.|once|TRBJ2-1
CSVDLGVYNEQFF
TGCAGCGTTGACCTCGGGGTCTACAATGAGCAGTTCTTC